This T cell receptor beta chain was sequenced during a study of persistence of HIV-infected CD4 T cells. On this clone: Its antigen is undetermined.

The V gene's germline CDR1 is SGHNT and CDR2 YENEEA. Trimming at V came to 0 bases and at J to 7 bases, leaving 7 bases not matched to a gene. The CDR3 contains 17 residues. Stimulation used 8 to 10 ug/mL lysate from CMV-infected fibroblasts. Sorting selected CD4+ T cells upregulating both CD40 ligand and CD69. PBMCs were depleted of CD8+ T cells before stimulation. A roughly 20-hour stimulation of CD8-depleted PBMCs used anti-CD28/CD49d costimulation, CD40-blocking antibody and enfuvirtide. The libraries were made with immunoSEQ version 4 in survey mode. The assay was immunoSEQ multiplex PCR, and TCRdb's table has in-frame clones only and misses some. The data hold thousands of clones, with roughly 60% observed a single time.

The receptor's source is an adult man with HIV who was CMV-seropositive. Source: CD4+ T cells sorted from PBMCs after roughly 18-hour stimulation, taken from a patient who received antiretroviral therapy. V and J are TRBV11-3 and TRBJ2-1; 12 bases align to TRBD2. CDR3 region: CASSLERTSGVRNEQFF. The CDR3 region has the DNA TGTGCCAGCAGCTTAGAACGGACTAGCGGGGTTAGGAATGAGCAGTTCTTC.